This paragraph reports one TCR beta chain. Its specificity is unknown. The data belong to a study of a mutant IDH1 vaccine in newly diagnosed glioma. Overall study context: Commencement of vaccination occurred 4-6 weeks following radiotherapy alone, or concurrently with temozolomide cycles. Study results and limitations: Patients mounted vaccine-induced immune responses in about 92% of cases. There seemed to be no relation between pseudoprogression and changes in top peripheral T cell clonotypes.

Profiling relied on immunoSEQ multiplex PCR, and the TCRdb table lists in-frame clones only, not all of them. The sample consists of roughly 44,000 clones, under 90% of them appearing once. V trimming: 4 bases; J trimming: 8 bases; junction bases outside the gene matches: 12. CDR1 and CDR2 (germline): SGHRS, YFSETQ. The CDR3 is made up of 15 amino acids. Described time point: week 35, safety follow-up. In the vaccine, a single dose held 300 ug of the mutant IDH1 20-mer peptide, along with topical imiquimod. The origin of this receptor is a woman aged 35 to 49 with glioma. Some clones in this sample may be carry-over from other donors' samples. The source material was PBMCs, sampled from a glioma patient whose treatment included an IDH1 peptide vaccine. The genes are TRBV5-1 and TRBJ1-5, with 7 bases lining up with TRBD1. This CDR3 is CASSPRGMVAEPQHF. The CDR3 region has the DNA TGCGCCAGCAGCCCCAGGGGGATGGTGGCGGAGCCCCAGCATTTT. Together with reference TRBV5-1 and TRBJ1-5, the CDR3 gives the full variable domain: KAGVTQTPRYLIKTRGQQVTLSCSPISGHRSVSWYQQTPGQGLQFLFEYFSETQRNKGNFPGRFSGRQFSNSRSEMNVSTLELGDSALYLCASSPRGMVAEPQHFGDGTRLSIL.